A single sample gave rise to the 23 T cell receptor beta chains below, sequenced in a study of cytomegalovirus exposure and HLA in healthy donors. Use of 60 Vbeta and 13 Jbeta primers characterized the PCR. Assay: immunoSEQ multiplex PCR; the TCRdb copy retains only in-frame clones and omits some. The repertoire includes roughly 120,000 clones, over 60% of them detected once, and 1% sits in the top ten. The sample comprised PBMCs. These receptors were collected from a human donor in good health.

CDR3 sequence reads: CASSLGFGGYTF. For the CDR3, the DNA is TGTGCCAGCAGCTTGGGGTTCGGGGGCTACACCTTC. The chain couples TRBV5-6 to TRBJ1-2; D unclear. Germline CDR1 is SGHDT and CDR2 is YYEEEE. Between the trimmed V and J ends, which lost 0 bases and 8 bases, there was a span of 8 bases. The CDR3 extends over 12 amino acids.

The chain uses TRBV18 and TRBJ2-3; D not resolved. Per germline, CDR1 KGHSH and CDR2 LQKENI. There are 13 residues in the CDR3. Trimming removed 5 bases from V and 1 base from J, with 7 bases in between. The CDR3 sequence is CASSVPGTDTQYF. The CDR3, as DNA: TGTGCCAGCTCAGTCCCTGGCACAGATACGCAGTATTTT.

The gene calls are TRBV6-4 and TRBJ1-1, with no clear D. V lost 4 bases and J lost 0, with 6 bases in between. Germline V gene sequence: CDR1 MRHNA, CDR2 SNTAGT. This CDR3 contains 13 residues. CDR3 sequence (DNA): TGTGCCAGCAGTGCAGGCATGAACACTGAAGCTTTCTTT. Its protein product is CASSAGMNTEAFF.

This sequence joins TRBV9 and TRBJ1-1; possible D gene TRBD1, 5 bases. V was cut by 1 base and J by 7 bases, with 8 bases left in between. The CDR3 runs 12 residues. Germline CDR1 is SGDLS and CDR2 is YYNGEE. The CDR3 protein is CASSVSQGEAFF. The CDR3 nucleotides are TGTGCCAGCAGCGTATCTCAGGGTGAAGCTTTCTTT.

This chain links TRBV7-2 with TRBJ2-7; D not certain. In germline, CDR1 is SGHTA, CDR2 FQGNSA. This CDR3 contains 13 residues. V lost 0 bases and J 0 bases, leaving 3 bases between the germline ends. CDR3: CASSLALSYEQYF. In DNA, the CDR3 is TGTGCCAGCAGCTTAGCCCTCTCCTACGAGCAGTACTTC.

V gene TRBV27 combines with J gene TRBJ2-7; a weak D match, TRBD2 (6 bases). The V gene lost 9 bases and the J gene lost 5 bases, with 20 bases spanning the gap. The CDR3 has 14 amino acids. Germline V gene sequence: CDR1 MNHEY, CDR2 SMNVEV (reference sequence). The CDR3 DNA follows: TGTGCCAGTCGTTCCGGGACTCTCGTTGACGAGCAGTACTTC. This gives the protein CASRSGTLVDEQYF.

CDR3: CASSFRHIYEQYF. The CDR3 region has the DNA TGTGCCAGCAGCTTTCGACACATTTACGAGCAGTACTTC. This rearrangement joins TRBV5-6 to TRBJ2-7; D remains ambiguous. From germline, CDR1 is SGHDT and CDR2 YYEEEE. This CDR3 has 13 amino acids. The V end lost 2 bases, the J end lost 4 bases, and 10 bases lay between the germline ends.

The rearrangement uses TRBV15 and TRBJ1-4; perhaps TRBD1 as D (6 bases). V gave up 1 base and J gave up 6 bases, with 9 bases separating them. CDR3 size: 14 residues. Germline V gene sequence: CDR1 LNHNV, CDR2 YYDKDF (reference sequence). CDR3 DNA: TGTGCCACCAGCAGAGGGACAGCGGATGAAAAACTGTTTTTT. Translating gives CATSRGTADEKLFF.

The chain recombines TRBV4-2 with TRBJ2-7; tentatively, D is TRBD2 (5 bases). With 5 bases removed from V and 1 base from J, the gap between germline ends came to 9 bases. Germline loops: CDR1 LGHNA, CDR2 YNFKEQ. The CDR3 sequence is 13 residues long. The CDR3 loop reads CASSFGESYEQYF. As DNA, the CDR3 is TGTGCCAGCAGCTTCGGGGAATCCTACGAGCAGTACTTC.

The gene calls are TRBV5-4 and TRBJ2-5; TRBD2 aligns across 8 bases. CDR3 length: 16 residues. Germline trimming cut 0 bases from V and 4 bases from J; bases unmatched to any gene: 8. CDR1 is SGHNT and CDR2 is YYREEE in the germline V gene (reference sequence). CDR3 region: CASSLDFSGGRETQYF. In DNA form, the CDR3 reads TGTGCCAGCAGCTTGGACTTCTCGGGGGGGAGAGAGACCCAGTACTTC.

This sequence joins TRBV6-1 and TRBJ2-7; TRBD2 might be the D (6 bases). Germline values: CDR1 MNHNS, CDR2 SASEGT. Trimming removed 1 base at V and 5 bases at J, with 12 bases between. CDR3 length: 14 residues. In DNA, the CDR3 is TGTGCCAGCAGTGAAGAGAGGGGAGGCCACGAGCAGTACTTC. The encoded protein is CASSEERGGHEQYF.

J is TRBJ1-2 and V is TRBV5-8; TRBD1 matches 7 bases. Per germline, CDR1 SGHTS and CDR2 YDEGEE. The CDR3 totals 15 residues. Losses at the gene ends were 1 base for V and 3 bases for J; bases not matched to a gene: 6. The DNA for the CDR3 is TGTGCCAGCAGCTTGCGACAGGGAGATTACTATGGCTACACCTTC. Protein sequence: CASSLRQGDYYGYTF.

The CDR3 sequence: CSVSRQVGDYGYTF. The CDR3 DNA follows: TGCAGCGTCTCCAGACAGGTCGGGGACTATGGCTACACCTTC. The V gene is TRBV29-1, the J gene TRBJ1-2, with a weak D call TRBD1 (6 bases). Germline values: CDR1 SQVTM, CDR2 ANQGSEA. This CDR3 spans 14 amino acids. Trimming cost V 6 bases and J 3 bases, with 17 bases left between them.

This clone has just one count. V usage is TRBV5-1 and J usage is TRBJ1-1, with a tentative D call TRBD1 (5 bases). V was cut by 0 bases and J by 10 bases, with 19 bases left in between. Germline CDR1 and CDR2: SGHRS and YFSETQ. The CDR3 runs to 15 residues. The CDR3 protein is CASSLAAGRGRGAFF. The CDR3 DNA reads as TGCGCCAGCAGCTTGGCCGCCGGGCGCGGGAGGGGAGCTTTCTTT.

This clone has just one count. This chain links TRBV5-1 with TRBJ2-1; 8 bases fit TRBD2. The CDR3 loop spans 15 amino acids. The V and J ends lost 7 bases and 4 bases, in that order; junction bases with no gene match: 10. CDR1 and CDR2 (germline): SGHRS, YFSETQ. CDR3 DNA sequence: TGCGCCAGCTGTATTGACAGCGGGGGTTACAATGAGCAGTTCTTC. Its protein product is CASCIDSGGYNEQFF.

In its sample, this clone ranks as medium-sized. The V call is TRBV5-6, the J call TRBJ1-2; TRBD1 is a possible D gene (5 bases). CDR1 is SGHDT and CDR2 is YYEEEE in the germline V gene. The CDR3 has 12 amino acids. Trimming shortened V by 3 bases and J by 4 bases, and 7 bases separated the two germline ends. In nucleotides, the CDR3 is TGTGCCAGCAGCTCGGACACCTATGGCTACACCTTC. Protein product: CASSSDTYGYTF.

This sequence joins TRBV6-5 and TRBJ1-2; the match to TRBD1 covers 8 bases. This CDR3 is 15 amino acids long. The V and J ends lost 0 bases and 2 bases, in that order; junction bases with no gene match: 2. Germline V gene sequence: CDR1 MNHEY, CDR2 SVGAGI. The CDR3 sequence: CASSYSRTGNYGYTF. CDR3 DNA: TGTGCCAGCAGTTACTCGAGGACAGGGAACTATGGCTACACCTTC.

The rearrangement joins TRBV7-2 to TRBJ1-1; D ambiguous. Germline V gene sequence: CDR1 SGHTA, CDR2 FQGNSA. This CDR3 region has 14 residues. The germline V and J ends were trimmed by 2 bases and 1 base, with 8 bases remaining between them. In nucleotides, the CDR3 is TGTGCCAGCAGCTTAAGCGGTTGGAACACTGAAGCTTTCTTT. This encodes CASSLSGWNTEAFF.

The chain employs TRBV2 and TRBJ2-1; D is unclear. V lost 5 bases to trimming and J lost 9 bases, with 14 bases between them. The CDR3 contains 13 residues. The germline CDR1 and CDR2 sequences are SNHLY and FYNNEI. The chain's CDR3 is CASSPLVRSEQFF. CDR3 bases: TGTGCCAGCAGTCCTCTTGTACGTAGTGAGCAGTTCTTC.

CDR3 nucleotide sequence: TGTGCCAGCAGTGTGCAGGGGAACACCGGGGAGCTGTTTTTT. It encodes CASSVQGNTGELFF. The V gene is TRBV6-1, the J gene TRBJ2-2, with TRBD1 as a possible D gene (5 bases). From germline, CDR1 is MNHNS and CDR2 SASEGT. The CDR3 contains 14 residues. Trimming removed 4 bases from V and 1 base from J, with 7 bases in between.

Points on this clone: A read error may account for a junction end that differs from germline. This sequence joins TRBV5-1 and TRBJ2-7; 9 nucleotides match TRBD1. Germline V gene data show CDR1 as SGHRS and CDR2 as YFSETQ. The CDR3 is 14 amino acids. The DNA of the CDR3 is TGTGCCAGCAGCAAACGGACAGGGGTCTACGAGCAGTACTTC. Protein product: CASSKRTGVYEQYF.

The chain couples TRBV28 to TRBJ1-1, with D uncertain. The V and J ends lost 5 bases and 5 bases respectively, with 9 bases between them. CDR3 length: 12 amino acids. Germline V gene lookup returns CDR1 MDHEN and CDR2 SYDVKM. The DNA for the CDR3 is TGTGCCAGCAGTGGGCGGGAAACTGAAGCTTTCTTT. Residues: CASSGRETEAFF.

Comments on this clone: One end of the junction varies from germline; a read error may be responsible. The V and J genes are TRBV13 and TRBJ1-1; D remains unclear. Germline values: CDR1 PRHDT, CDR2 FYEKMQ (reference sequence). The CDR3 loop spans 14 amino acids. CDR3 in DNA: TGTGCCAGCAGCATAGGCCCTCGGGACACTGAAGCTTTCTTT. Encoded protein: CASSIGPRDTEAFF.